This T cell receptor (beta chain) derives from a study of T cells after yellow fever vaccination. Trimming took 6 bases from V and 1 from J, leaving 17 bases between them. The germline V gene has CDR1 DFQATT and CDR2 SNEGSKA (reference sequence). CDR3 length: 15 residues. This clonotype was seen at least ten times. TCRdb re-called the 5' RACE reads with MiXCR, one entry per CDR3 protein. The profile shows around 320,000 distinct CDR3 sequences, 3.5% to 4.5% of them singletons. This TCR was sampled from a man between 18 and 29 years old who received the YFV17D yellow fever vaccine. The sequencing here drew on PBMCs, taken 15 days after the yellow fever booster vaccination. The gene calls are TRBV20-1 and TRBJ2-3; TRBD2 is a possible D gene (6 bases). The CDR3 nucleotides read TGCAGTGCGAGGCGTCTCGGCGGGGGCACAGATACGCAGTATTTT. Encoded protein: CSARRLGGGTDTQYF.